This T cell receptor beta chain was identified during a study of patients and donors after allogeneic stem cell transplantation. Using its own MiXCR run on the RT-PCR reads, TCRdb lists one record per CDR3 protein. The sample lists fewer than 75,000 distinct CDR3 sequences; approximately 12% were seen once. Germline CDR1 is SGHRS and CDR2 is YFSETQ. The ends lost 2 bases at V and 0 bases at J; junction bases unmatched: 5. The length of the CDR3 is 16 residues. This clonotype was counted many times. This clonotype was obtained from a human donor who was either an allogeneic HSCT recipient or a stem cell or donor lymphocyte infusion donor (not recorded which). It is not recorded whose cells these are; they may come from a transplant donor. This rearrangement joins TRBV5-1 to TRBJ1-3; TRBD1 aligns across 7 bases. The specimen sequenced was blood, either unsorted or a sorted T cell fraction (not recorded which). For the CDR3, the DNA is TGCGCCAGCAGCTTAAAAGGGACAGACTCTGGAAACACCATATATTTT. Protein: CASSLKGTDSGNTIYF. The whole variable domain, remainder taken from reference TRBV5-1 and TRBJ1-3, is KAGVTQTPRYLIKTRGQQVTLSCSPISGHRSVSWYQQTPGQGLQFLFEYFSETQRNKGNFPGRFSGRQFSNSRSEMNVSTLELGDSALYLCASSLKGTDSGNTIYFGEGSWLTVV.